Below, 13 T cell receptor beta chains from the same sample are listed, as sequenced in a study of tumor-infiltrating lymphocytes in primary liver carcinoma. Blood RNA was derived from unsorted whole blood, and germline DNA was extracted too. A primer matching the constant region was used to make TCR beta cDNA from 500 ng of total RNA. Nested multiplex PCR, run for three rounds with slightly modified ARM-PCR, yielded TCR beta libraries. A C-beta reverse primer was combined with TRBV1-TRBV30 forward primers in the first two PCR rounds, and each round had around 11 cycles. TCRdb reprocessed the multiplex PCR reads with MiXCR, giving one entry per CDR3 protein. The sample includes roughly 180,000 distinct CDR3 sequences, over 45% of them seen just once. The material sequenced was peripheral blood. These receptors came from a man aged 40-50 years with primary liver carcinoma and hepatitis B virus infection.

As concerns this clonotype: A much more abundant neighbour one base away suggests this may be a read error. The chain has TRBV29-1 and TRBJ2-3; no clear D. The CDR3 sequence is 12 residues long. In germline, CDR1 is SQVTM, CDR2 ANQGSEA. The CDR3 DNA reads TGCGGCGCCGAATCTAGCACAGATACGCAGTATTTT. It yields the protein CGAESSTDTQYF.

A note on this clonotype: The junction shows a germline mismatch at one end, possibly a read error. The chain uses TRBV6-6 and TRBJ2-1; D gene uncertain. The germline gives CDR1 MNHNY, CDR2 SVGAGI (reference sequence). The CDR3 runs 14 residues. Here the CDR3 reads CASSYSSSYNGQFF. The CDR3 region has the DNA TGTGCCAGCAGTTACAGTAGCTCCTACAATGGGCAGTTCTTC.

CDR3 residues: CASSQGGGSGSGSYNEQFF. The CDR3 coding sequence is TGCGCCAGCTCCCAGGGGGGGGGTAGCGGGAGTGGGTCCTACAATGAGCAGTTCTTC. The V call is TRBV5-1, the J call TRBJ2-1; 9 bases are a match to TRBD2. CDR3 length: 19 residues. J lost 1 base, V lost 7 bases, and 18 bases had no gene match. CDR1 and CDR2 (germline): SGHRS, YFSETQ.

In the case of this clonotype: Being one base from a much bigger clone, this may be a read error. The missing conserved phenylalanine or tryptophan at the end of this CDR3 makes a read error likely. The chain's CDR3 is CSVDQGTDTQYL. CDR3 coding DNA: TGCAGCGTTGATCAGGGCACAGATACGCAGTATCTT. The V gene is TRBV29-1, the J gene TRBJ2-3; D is unresolved. CDR3 length: 12 residues. Trimming took 3 bases from V and 1 from J, leaving 5 bases between them. Germline V gene data show CDR1 as SQVTM and CDR2 as ANQGSEA.

The chain is built from TRBV6-1 and TRBJ1-2; D gene uncertain. CDR3 length: 13 amino acids. Trimming took off 4 bases at V and 2 bases at J, with 8 bases between the two ends. CDR1 and CDR2 from the germline V gene are MNHNS and SASEGT. CDR3 in amino acids: CASSGMENYGYTF. The CDR3 DNA is TGTGCCAGCAGTGGTATGGAGAACTATGGCTACACCTTC.

Details on this clonotype: One end of the junction is discordant with germline, which a read error may explain. The V and J genes are TRBV18 and TRBJ2-7; 9 bases map to TRBD1. The germline V gene has CDR1 KGHSH and CDR2 LQKENI. The CDR3 has 14 residues. CDR3: CTSSPEDRGREQYF. The CDR3 region has the DNA TGTACCAGCTCACCAGAGGACAGGGGTCGCGAGCAGTACTTC.

Details on this clonotype: A much more abundant neighbour one base away suggests this may be a read error. V and J are TRBV5-6 and TRBJ2-5; D call uncertain. There are 12 residues in the CDR3. Per the germline V gene, CDR1 is SGHDT and CDR2 is YYEEEE. Trimming took 6 bases from V and 0 from J, leaving 6 bases between them. The CDR3 loop reads CASNPYQETQYF. CDR3 sequence (DNA): TGTGCCAGCAACCCGTACCAAGAGACCCAGTACTTC.

V gene TRBV6-1 combines with J gene TRBJ2-3; D gene uncertain. The CDR3 is 12 amino acids. Per the germline V gene, CDR1 is MNHNS and CDR2 is SASEGT. The V end was cut by 6 bases, the J end by 6 bases, with 10 bases between. CDR3 sequence (DNA): TGTGCCAGCAGCCCGACCATCGATACGCAGTATTTT. Its translation is CASSPTIDTQYF.

The chain is built from TRBV5-6 and TRBJ2-1; the D gene is possibly TRBD2 (6 bases). Germline CDR1 is SGHDT and CDR2 is YYEEEE. V was shortened by 0 bases and J by 6 bases, with 16 bases between the two germline ends. CDR3 length equals 16 residues. CDR3 DNA: TGTGCCAGCAGCTTGGGCGTCGGGAGTCTCTCCAATGAGCAGTTCTTC. This sequence encodes CASSLGVGSLSNEQFF.

On this clonotype: The junction and the germline gene differ at one end; a read error may be behind it. This sequence joins TRBV5-5 and TRBJ1-4; D may be TRBD1 (6 bases). Germline values: CDR1 SGHKS, CDR2 YYEKEE (reference sequence). The CDR3 has 15 amino acids. The CDR3 DNA sequence: TGTGCCAGCAGCTTAGGACAGACAACTAATGAAAAACTGTCTTTT. Its protein product is CASSLGQTTNEKLSF. The full variable domain, its missing parts supplied by reference TRBV5-5 and TRBJ1-4, is DAGVTQSPTHLIKTRGQQVTLRCSPISGHKSVSWYQQVLGQGPQFIFQYYEKEERGRGNFPDRFSARQFPNYSSELNVNALLLGDSALYLCASSLGQTTNEKLSFGSGTQLSVL.

With regard to this clonotype: At one end, the junction sequence differs from germline, possibly due to a read error. The rearrangement uses TRBV4-1 and TRBJ2-7; no reliable D call. The length of the CDR3 is 15 residues. Germline V gives CDR1 MGHRA, CDR2 YSYEKL. CDR3 in DNA: TGCGCCAGCAGCCCTATAGGTGAACCACCCTACAAGCAGTACTTC. Translated: CASSPIGEPPYKQYF.

The table lists this clonotype with many counts. The genes are TRBV11-2 and TRBJ2-1, with D perhaps TRBD1 (6 bases). This CDR3 has 15 amino acids. The V end was cut by 1 base, the J end by 5 bases, with 12 bases between. Germline-derived CDR1 and CDR2 are SGHAT and FQNNGV. CDR3 region: CASSLGQGPDNEQFF. The CDR3 DNA sequence: TGTGCCAGCAGCTTAGGGCAGGGGCCCGACAATGAGCAGTTCTTC.

The table lists this clonotype with many counts. This chain connects TRBV11-2 to TRBJ2-3, with TRBD2 identical over 7 bases. The CDR3 length is 15 residues. Trimming cost V 1 base and J 6 bases; bases outside gene matches: 7. Germline V gene sequence: CDR1 SGHAT, CDR2 FQNNGV. This chain's CDR3 is CASSLGGLVGDTQYF. CDR3 coding DNA: TGTGCCAGCAGCTTAGGCGGACTAGTTGGGGATACGCAGTATTTT.